This T cell receptor (beta chain) emerged from a study of blood T cells in healthy people across ages. CDR3 size: 14 residues. Germline V lookup: CDR1 DFQATT, CDR2 SNEGSKA (reference sequence). Trimming removed 2 bases from V and 2 bases from J; junction bases left unmatched: 3. Then a second PCR, running about 6 to 11 cycles, was carried out with a sample-barcoded 5' primer and a J-beta primer mix. Each sample yielded at least 3 million CDR3-containing paired-end reads. Each CDR3 protein gets one entry after TCRdb re-called the 5' RACE reads with MiXCR. The table includes hundreds of thousands of distinct CDR3 sequences, more than 25% detected once. This same sample was also part of a study on T cells of mothers and their children. That source adds: Reads recorded for TCR beta CDR3 numbered over 9 million per mother and several million per child. Slightly higher, non-significant overlap characterized related mother-child pairs relative to unrelated pairs.

V gene TRBV20-1 combines with J gene TRBJ1-1, with 9 bases aligning to TRBD1. This clonotype was obtained from a boy aged 5-17 years in good health. The sequenced sample consisted of blood. The CDR3 is CSARPDRGNTEAFF. The CDR3 nucleotides read TGCAGTGCTAGACCGGACAGGGGTAACACTGAAGCTTTCTTT.